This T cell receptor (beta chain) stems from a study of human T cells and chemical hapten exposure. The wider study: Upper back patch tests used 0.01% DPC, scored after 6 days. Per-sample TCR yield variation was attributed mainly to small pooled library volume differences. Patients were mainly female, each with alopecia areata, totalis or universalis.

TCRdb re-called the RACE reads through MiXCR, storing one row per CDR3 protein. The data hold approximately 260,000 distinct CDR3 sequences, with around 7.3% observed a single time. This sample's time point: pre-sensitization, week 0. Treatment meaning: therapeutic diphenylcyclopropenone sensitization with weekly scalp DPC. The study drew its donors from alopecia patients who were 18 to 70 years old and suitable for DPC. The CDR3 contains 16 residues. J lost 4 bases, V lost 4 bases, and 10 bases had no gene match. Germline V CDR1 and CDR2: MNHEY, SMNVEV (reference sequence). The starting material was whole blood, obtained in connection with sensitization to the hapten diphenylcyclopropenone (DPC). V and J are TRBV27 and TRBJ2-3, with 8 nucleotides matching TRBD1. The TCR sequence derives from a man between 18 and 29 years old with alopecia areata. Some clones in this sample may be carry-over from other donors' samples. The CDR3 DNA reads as TGTGCCAGCAGTTCTACCGGGACAGGTTATCCAGATACGCAGTATTTT. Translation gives CASSSTGTGYPDTQYF.